This entry is about one T cell receptor beta chain. Its antigen remains undetermined. The record has no base qualities; no much larger clone is one base away. This entry belongs to a study of blood T cell repertoires in COVID-19 (TCRdb year 2020). About the study as a whole: The collaborator samples originated in the United States, Italy and Spain and spanned the acute and convalescent phases of COVID-19. The material from the prospective study consisted of cDNA or gDNA derived from T cells, B-cell-depleted T cells, or PBMCs. Deeply sampled blood TCRbeta repertoires from subjects exposed to, actively infected with, or recovered from COVID-19 were included in the dataset. A freely available public database, intended as a resource for researchers studying the immune response to SARS-CoV-2, is where the repertoires were released. Samples were obtained from the ongoing ImmuneRACE study (first 160 participants) and from some 1,300 subjects provided by 6 global collaborators. Nearly every sample came with metadata listing a de-identified subject ID, COVID-19 status, age in years and sex. Where HLA class I and class II types were available, the types were taken from metadata supplied by the sample provider, not from assay-based typing. Overall study outcomes, separate from this receptor: How much clinical and demographic metadata was included differed by source and by participant, and the metadata was provided uncurated.

TCRbeta CDR3 regions were amplified from genomic DNA using the immunoSEQ Assay, a bias-controlled multiplex PCR. On the authors' methods: The number of nucleated cells in each sample was estimated from the amplification of reference gene primers within the assay. Sequence reads were collapsed and filtered to measure the absolute abundance of every unique TCRbeta CDR3 rearrangement. Productive Simpson clonality was computed per sample as the square root of Simpson's diversity index over productive rearrangements. What TCRdb holds here is the immuneACCESS table cut down to in-frame rearrangements. Part of the clones is not present; checked against another copy, under half of the missing clones reflect an unresolved V gene, and the others are unexplained. The DNA was the basis for D and trimming; V, J and clone size are from that table. This sample gives 150,000 to 200,000 clones in total; about 92% of them show up just once. The ten largest make up over 15% of the sample.

Including the terminal cysteine and phenylalanine, the CDR3 comprises 15 residues. Only the CDR3 region is kept as DNA, spanning 45 bases read in frame from base 1. Trimming takes 4 bases from V and 2 bases from J, and the germline ends sit 14 bases apart. Looking up the germline V gene (reference sequence) yields CDR1 SEHNR and CDR2 FQNEAQ. Each collaborating institution followed its own protocols to collect whole blood in K2EDTA tubes. For TCRbeta analysis, collaborators shipped samples as frozen whole blood, isolated PBMCs, or DNA extracted from either of those sample types. Sequencing was performed on peripheral blood. The clonotype was recovered from a man aged 60-69 years with active or convalescent COVID-19. The receptor chain draws on TRBV7-9 and TRBJ1-1; the D gene cannot be named for sure. The nucleotide sequence is given as TGTGCCAGCAGCTACCTATTGGAGGGAAACACTGAAGCTTTCTTT. The encoded protein is CASSYLLEGNTEAFF.